The 3 T cell receptor beta chains given below trace back to one sample, sequenced in a study of Graves' ophthalmopathy and Graves' hyperthyroidism. Researchers took RNA transcripts and amplified TCR beta CDR3 regions from them. RT-PCR with HTBI primers came first, then second-round multiplex PCR. TCRdb re-analysed the multiplex PCR reads in MiXCR, keeping a single row per CDR3 protein. The data hold 900,000 to 1,200,000 distinct CDR3 sequences, with about 36% observed a single time. The sequenced sample was peripheral blood or thyroid tissue (not recorded which). Receptors originate from an adult man with Graves' hyperthyroidism.

This chain uses TRBV20-1 with TRBJ2-5, with 7 bases that match TRBD1. J was trimmed by 4 bases and V by 4 bases; bases with no gene match: 9. The CDR3 sequence is 14 residues long. Germline CDR1 DFQATT, CDR2 SNEGSKA (reference sequence). The CDR3 coding sequence is TGCAGTGCTATCATTAGTAACAGGGGAGAGACCCAGTACTTC. It encodes CSAIISNRGETQYF.

The chain uses TRBV20-1 and TRBJ2-2; 8 bases align to TRBD1. With V trimmed by 2 bases and J by 3 bases, 5 bases remained unmatched. CDR1 is DFQATT, CDR2 SNEGSKA, per germline (reference sequence). The CDR3 is made up of 15 amino acids. This CDR3 reads CSARSQGADTGELFF. In DNA, the CDR3 is TGCAGTGCTAGATCCCAGGGGGCGGACACCGGGGAGCTGTTTTTT.

The chain carries TRBV7-2 and TRBJ1-3; D is possibly TRBD1 (5 bases). The CDR3 extends over 14 amino acids. The V end lost 11 bases, the J end lost 0 bases, and 14 bases lay between the germline ends. Germline CDR1 is SGHTA and CDR2 is FQGNSA. In nucleotides, the CDR3 is TGTGCCTGCTCACAGGATTACTCTGGAAACACCATATATTTT. It encodes CACSQDYSGNTIYF.